Detailed here is one TCR beta chain. Its antigen is still unknown. Per-nucleotide qualities are absent, and no much larger clonotype sits a single base away. These data belong to a study of blood T cell repertoires in COVID-19 (dated by TCRdb to 2019 to 2021). Regarding the research as a whole: Samples covering the acute and convalescent phases of COVID-19 were provided by collaborators in the United States, Italy and Spain. The prospective study material was composed of cDNA or gDNA derived from T cells, B-cell-depleted T cells, or PBMCs. Deeply sampled blood TCRbeta repertoires from subjects exposed to, actively infected with, or recovered from COVID-19 were included in the dataset. A freely available public database, intended as a resource for researchers studying the immune response to SARS-CoV-2, is where the repertoires were released. The samples were drawn from two sources: the first 160 participants of the ongoing ImmuneRACE study, and 1,000 to 1,500 subjects contributed by 6 global collaborators. Sample metadata almost always included a de-identified subject ID, COVID-19 status, age in years and sex. Where available, HLA class I and class II types were obtained from metadata supplied by the sample provider rather than from assay-based typing.

TCRbeta CDR3 regions were amplified from genomic DNA by means of the immunoSEQ Assay, a bias-controlled multiplex PCR. The original methods were these. The number of nucleated cells in each sample was estimated by amplification of reference gene primers within the assay. To quantify the absolute abundance of each unique TCRbeta CDR3 rearrangement, sequence reads were collapsed and filtered. For each sample, productive Simpson clonality was calculated by taking the square root of Simpson's diversity index across productive rearrangements. The immuneACCESS repertoire file appears here via TCRdb, limited to in-frame rearrangements. These files lack a portion of the clones; in checked studies, under half of the deficit traces to unresolved V genes, and the cause of the others is not known. D and trimming were read from the DNA, whereas the V and J calls and clone size are those reported in that table. Present in this sample are approximately 390,000 clones, approximately 87% of which were seen just once. The ten most abundant clones make up roughly 10% of the sample.

On the study overall, not on this receptor specifically: The amount of clinical and demographic metadata varied by source and participant and was provided uncurated.

Reading the germline V gene (reference sequence) gives CDR1 MNHEY and CDR2 SMNVEV. Measured from the cysteine to the phenylalanine, the CDR3 is 15 residues long. Only the CDR3 portion is preserved as DNA: 45 bases, with reading frame beginning at the first base. V is shortened by 5 bases, J by 2 bases, and the region joining them spans 16 bases. Participants in the prospective study were aged roughly 18 to 89 years, lived in about two dozen United States geographic areas, and enrolled through a virtual design. In the prospective study, participants were assigned to cohorts based on the clinical history participants reported in a screening survey and a study questionnaire. Recovered participants in ImmuneRACE Cohort 3 were defined as having two consecutive negative NP/OP PCR tests, clearance from a healthcare professional, or resolution of symptoms. In the prospective study, whole blood, serum and a nasopharyngeal or oropharyngeal swab were collected from each participant by mobile phlebotomists. Additional blood draws and questionnaires over an approximately two-month period could optionally be provided by prospective study participants. Before DNA extraction, prospective study blood samples were shipped either frozen or at room temperature.

The V gene is TRBV27 and the J gene is TRBJ2-7; TRBD2 might be the D gene, on 7 matching bases. The source is a woman aged 50 to 65 who had recovered from COVID-19. Material for sequencing was PBMCs or T cells enriched from blood (not recorded which). The encoded CDR3 is CASSKGGALTYEQYF. The nucleotide sequence reads TGTGCCAGCAGTAAAGGGGGGGCCCTTACCTACGAGCAGTACTTC.